The 2 T cell receptor beta chains in this list originate from one sample, sequenced in a study of vaccination and CD4 T cells after COVID-19. For these TCRs, the target antigens are not known. CD4+ T cells that had been cultured provided DNA sequenced with the Oncomine TCR Beta short-read assay. TCRdb re-analysed the PCR reads in MiXCR, keeping a single row per CDR3 protein. The sample holds about 7,300 distinct CDR3 sequences, 25% to 30% seen once. Sample treatment: approximately 9-day PBMC culture with coronavirus spike peptide pools or control peptides (ViraFEST assay). CD4+ T cells that came from the unexposed donor were collected before the COVID-19 pandemic (2011-2018). Material for sequencing was CD4+ T cells from blood, cultured in vitro. The receptors were sampled from a human donor in good health.

This clonotype was observed a few times. The chain carries TRBV6-1 and TRBJ1-5, with unresolved D. Trimming took 6 bases from V and 3 from J, leaving 12 bases between them. The CDR3 length is 14 residues. CDR1 is MNHNS and CDR2 is SASEGT in the germline V gene. This CDR3 is CASSLSEINQPQHF. Written as DNA, the CDR3 is TGTGCCAGCAGCCTGTCAGAGATCAATCAGCCCCAGCATTTT.

The chain joins TRBV30 to TRBJ1-1; tentative D call: TRBD1 (6 bases). Trimming shortened V by 0 bases and J by 7 bases, and 12 bases separated the two germline ends. The CDR3 runs 13 residues. Germline V gives CDR1 GTSNPN, CDR2 SVGIG (reference sequence). The CDR3 DNA is TGTGCCTGGAGTGTACAGGGCCGTTTTGAAGCTTTCTTT. It is translated as CAWSVQGRFEAFF.